A selection of T cell receptor beta chains follows, all from one sample in a study of cytomegalovirus exposure and HLA in healthy donors. Sequencing used immunoSEQ multiplex PCR; TCRdb keeps in-frame clones, though not all of them. The table shows fewer than 250,000 clones, with roughly 82% occurring only once. Source material: PBMCs. The source is a man in his forties in good health and CMV-seropositive. The CDR3 runs from the conserved cysteine through the conserved F or W. Clone size appears in some rows only: once, few, many, or a class for an expanded clone.

v_gene: TRBV9
len: 16
abundance: -
CDR3aa: CASSVGETIAKNIQYF

v_gene: TRBV7-9
len: 15
abundance: -
CDR3aa: CASSLLEDSGNTIYF

v_gene: TRBV12-5
len: 12
abundance: few
CDR3aa: CASQRERYEQYF

v_gene: TRBV30
len: 14
abundance: -
CDR3aa: CAWLGGVMSDTIYF

v_gene: TRBV5-1
len: 17
abundance: once
CDR3aa: CASSLEDRSTSYNEQFF

v_gene: TRBV27
len: 15
abundance: few
CDR3aa: CASTLGGQAYNEQFF

v_gene: TRBV4-1
len: 14
abundance: -
CDR3aa: CASSQADRVTEAFF

v_gene: TRBV19
len: 13
abundance: -
CDR3aa: CAVRQGANTEAFF

v_gene: TRBV30
len: 11
abundance: -
CDR3aa: CAWNSRDEQFF

v_gene: TRBV6-5
len: 13
abundance: few
CDR3aa: CASSYLSTDTQYF

v_gene: TRBV27
len: 14
abundance: -
CDR3aa: CASSLSGSYNEQFF

v_gene: TRBV25-1
len: 13
abundance: few
CDR3aa: CASSEGDYYEQYF

v_gene: TRBV10-1
len: 15
abundance: -
CDR3aa: CASSDSPDTSNEQFF

v_gene: TRBV19
len: 12
abundance: -
CDR3aa: CASGAGNTEAFF

v_gene: TRBV27
len: 15
abundance: -
CDR3aa: CASSLGPPGGNEQFF

v_gene: TRBV2
len: 15
abundance: -
CDR3aa: CASSELPATNEKLFF

v_gene: TRBV5-4
len: 15
abundance: -
CDR3aa: CASSLEGLALDEQFF

v_gene: TRBV7-8
len: 17
abundance: -
CDR3aa: CASSLGVAGVVTDTQYF

v_gene: TRBV27
len: 14
abundance: -
CDR3aa: CASSPGQGTYEQYF

v_gene: TRBV15
len: 16
abundance: -
CDR3aa: CATSRTLRDNTGELFF

v_gene: TRBV5-8
len: 16
abundance: -
CDR3aa: CASSLRGASAYNEQFF

v_gene: TRBV7-9
len: 16
abundance: many
CDR3aa: CASSTTSGSWTDTQYF

v_gene: TRBV19
len: 13
abundance: -
CDR3aa: CASSQQGLDEQYF

v_gene: TRBV9
len: 15
abundance: -
CDR3aa: CASSVEASESYEQYF

v_gene: TRBV7-9
len: 17
abundance: once
CDR3aa: CASSLRQGAPNTGELFF

v_gene: TRBV30
len: 12
abundance: few
CDR3aa: CASQDGNYGYTF

v_gene: TRBV5-5
len: 14
abundance: -
CDR3aa: CASSLGGFNTEAFF

v_gene: TRBV13
len: 17
abundance: once
CDR3aa: CASSPPTGTRYQETQYF

v_gene: TRBV5-1
len: 16
abundance: -
CDR3aa: CASSRGPGGRQETQYF